The next 32 T cell receptor beta chains were all read from a single sample in a study of radiotherapy plus CTLA-4 blockade in lung cancer. The assay was immunoSEQ multiplex PCR, and TCRdb's table has in-frame clones only and misses some. The table records tens of thousands of clones, less than 90% of them present only once. The source was peripheral blood, collected from a patient treated with radiotherapy plus ipilimumab. The origin of the receptors is a human donor with non-small cell lung cancer who had stable disease on radiotherapy plus ipilimumab.

This clone is a singleton in its sample. The chain employs TRBV5-1 and TRBJ1-6; no clear D gene. Trimming took off 5 bases at V and 0 bases at J, with 12 bases between the two ends. The CDR3 runs to 16 residues. Germline V lookup: CDR1 SGHRS, CDR2 YFSETQ. CDR3 sequence reads: CASSQDGSSYNSPLHF. The CDR3 bases are TGCGCCAGCAGTCAGGACGGGAGCTCCTATAATTCACCCCTCCACTTT. The whole variable domain, remainder taken from reference TRBV5-1 and TRBJ1-6, is KAGVTQTPRYLIKTRGQQVTLSCSPISGHRSVSWYQQTPGQGLQFLFEYFSETQRNKGNFPGRFSGRQFSNSRSEMNVSTLELGDSALYLCASSQDGSSYNSPLHFGNGTRLTVT.

This clone was counted between two and nine times. V and J are TRBV19 and TRBJ1-6; 12 bases are a match to TRBD1. Unmatched junction bases numbered 3, after V lost 3 bases and J lost 9 bases. This CDR3 is 15 amino acids long. Per germline, CDR1 LNHDA and CDR2 SQIVND (reference sequence). In DNA form, the CDR3 reads TGTGCCAGTAGTATTAAGGGACAGGGGGCTTCACCCCTCCACTTT. This sequence encodes CASSIKGQGASPLHF.

This rearrangement joins TRBV7-2 to TRBJ2-7, with 8 bases fitting TRBD1. Germline V gene sequence: CDR1 SGHTA, CDR2 FQGNSA. V lost 3 bases, J lost 3 bases, and 4 bases stayed unmatched. The CDR3 is 14 residues long. The CDR3, as DNA: TGTGCCAGCAGCTTCGGACAGGGATTCTACGAGCAGTACTTC. Its translation: CASSFGQGFYEQYF.

This clone has just one count. The rearrangement joins TRBV9 to TRBJ2-6, with 10 bases identical to TRBD2. V shed 4 bases, J shed 1 base, and the junction held 8 bases outside the gene matches. CDR3 length equals 18 residues. Germline V gene sequence: CDR1 SGDLS, CDR2 YYNGEE. The CDR3: CASSPMPAGGSGANVLTF. Here the CDR3 DNA reads TGTGCCAGCAGCCCTATGCCAGCGGGAGGGTCTGGGGCCAACGTCCTGACTTTC. The variable domain in full, with the rest retrieved from reference TRBV9 and TRBJ2-6, is DSGVTQTPKHLITATGQRVTLRCSPRSGDLSVYWYQQSLDQGLQFLIQYYNGEERAKGNILERFSAQQFPDLHSELNLSSLELGDSALYFCASSPMPAGGSGANVLTFGAGSRLTVL.

J is TRBJ2-2 and V is TRBV19; D gene ambiguous. V gave up 2 bases and J gave up 0 bases, with 7 bases separating them. The CDR3 is made up of 15 amino acids. The V gene's germline CDR1 is LNHDA and CDR2 SQIVND (reference sequence). The CDR3 reads CASSIKLANTGELFF. CDR3 bases: TGTGCCAGTAGTATAAAACTCGCGAACACCGGGGAGCTGTTTTTT.

This chain connects TRBV7-9 to TRBJ2-1; D is possibly TRBD2 (6 bases). This CDR3 has 16 amino acids. Germline V gene lookup returns CDR1 SEHNR and CDR2 FQNEAQ (reference sequence). Deletions cut 4 bases from V and 0 bases from J, with 13 bases between. The CDR3 protein is CASSSLSGSSYNEQFF. CDR3 nucleotides: TGTGCCAGCAGCTCCCTTAGCGGTAGCTCCTACAATGAGCAGTTCTTC.

The chain links TRBV7-8 to TRBJ2-7; 8 bases match TRBD1. The CDR3 covers 15 residues. Per germline, CDR1 SGHVS and CDR2 FQNEAQ. Trimming took 2 bases from V and 0 from J; bases not matched to a gene: 3. For the CDR3, the DNA is TGTGCCAGCAGCTTATCGACAGGGGCCTCCTACGAGCAGTACTTC. This codes for CASSLSTGASYEQYF.

The rearrangement uses TRBV11-1 and TRBJ1-1; D not resolved. The germline V and J ends were trimmed by 1 base and 8 bases, with 11 bases remaining between them. The CDR3 sequence is 13 residues long. Germline V CDR1 and CDR2: SGHAT, FQDESV (reference sequence). CDR3 loop: CASSLVEGGEAFF. CDR3 sequence (DNA): TGTGCCAGCAGCTTAGTGGAGGGAGGCGAAGCTTTCTTT.

There are a few counts of this clone. The chain combines TRBV18 with TRBJ1-3, with a tentative D call TRBD1 (5 bases). Germline V gene sequence: CDR1 KGHSH, CDR2 LQKENI. The CDR3 sequence is 16 residues long. The V end was cut by 1 base, the J end by 4 bases, with 14 bases between. CDR3 sequence: CASSPQQDQTGNTIYF. The DNA for the CDR3 is TGTGCCAGCTCACCACAACAGGACCAAACAGGAAACACCATATATTTT. Using reference TRBV18 and TRBJ1-3 for the parts outside the CDR3, the full variable domain is NAGVMQNPRHLVRRRGQEARLRCSPMKGHSHVYWYRQLPEEGLKFMVYLQKENIIDESGMPKERFSAEFPKEGPSILRIQQVVRGDSAAYFCASSPQQDQTGNTIYFGEGSWLTVV.

This clone appeared a few times. This chain connects TRBV16 to TRBJ2-1, with D tentatively TRBD2 (5 bases). Deletions cut 0 bases from V and 4 bases from J, with 10 bases between. The germline V gene has CDR1 KGHSY and CDR2 FQNENV. This CDR3 is built from 15 residues. The CDR3 sequence: CASSQSEGRYNEQFF. The CDR3 nucleotides read TGTGCCAGCAGCCAATCCGAGGGTCGATACAATGAGCAGTTCTTC.

The rearrangement joins TRBV28 to TRBJ1-2; 7 bases line up with TRBD1. CDR1 is MDHEN, CDR2 SYDVKM, per germline. V was clipped by 5 bases and J by 6 bases; unmatched bases: 9. The CDR3 is made up of 14 amino acids. The CDR3 nucleotides read TGTGCCAGCAGTACGATCAGGGGGAGGGATGGCTACACCTTC. This codes for CASSTIRGRDGYTF.

V is TRBV5-1 and J is TRBJ2-7; D might be TRBD1 (6 bases). The CDR3 length is 15 residues. Looked up from germline, CDR1 is SGHRS and CDR2 is YFSETQ. Trimming removed 4 bases from V and 0 bases from J, with 14 bases in between. The CDR3 region is CASSPGEQSSYEQYF. CDR3 sequence (DNA): TGCGCCAGCAGCCCAGGGGAACAGAGCTCCTACGAGCAGTACTTC.

The chain is built from TRBV11-2 and TRBJ1-2; D is possibly TRBD1 (6 bases). V gave up 1 base and J gave up 4 bases, with 13 bases separating them. CDR3 length equals 15 residues. Per the germline V gene, CDR1 is SGHAT and CDR2 is FQNNGV. The CDR3 region has the DNA TGTGCCAGCAGCTTAGGAGGAGGACAGCTCTATGGCTACACCTTC. Protein sequence: CASSLGGGQLYGYTF. The entire variable domain, with the rest obtained from reference TRBV11-2 and TRBJ1-2, is as follows: EAGVAQSPRYKIIEKRQSVAFWCNPISGHATLYWYQQILGQGPKLLIQFQNNGVVDDSQLPKDRFSAERLKGVDSTLKIQPAKLEDSAVYLCASSLGGGQLYGYTFGSGTRLTVV.

On this clone itself: In the same sample, other DNA sequences code for this CDR3. This chain connects TRBV6-6 to TRBJ2-1, with 11 bases aligning to TRBD2. J lost 8 bases, V lost 2 bases, and 8 bases had no gene match. This CDR3 region has 16 residues. Germline V gives CDR1 MNHNY, CDR2 SVGAGI (reference sequence). The CDR3: CASSYRRLAGSDEQFF. The CDR3 nucleotides read TGTGCCAGCAGTTACCGCCGACTAGCGGGATCGGATGAGCAGTTCTTC.

This clone was detected only a few times. This chain uses TRBV19 with TRBJ2-5; D is possibly TRBD1 (7 bases). In germline, CDR1 is LNHDA, CDR2 SQIVND (reference sequence). This CDR3 is built from 14 residues. The V gene lost 7 bases and the J gene lost 4 bases, with 16 bases spanning the gap. The CDR3 is CASTPRGRGETQYF. CDR3 in DNA: TGTGCCAGTACGCCGAGGGGGCGGGGAGAGACCCAGTACTTC.

The J gene is TRBJ1-4, the V gene TRBV5-8; maybe TRBD1 (6 bases). In germline, CDR1 is SGHTS, CDR2 YDEGEE. The V end lost 0 bases, the J end lost 0 bases, and 6 bases lay between the germline ends. The CDR3 loop spans 15 amino acids. This CDR3 reads CASSLEGATNEKLFF. The CDR3, as DNA: TGTGCCAGCAGCTTGGAGGGGGCAACTAATGAAAAACTGTTTTTT.

This clone was picked up one time. The chain links TRBV2 to TRBJ2-1; 10 bases fit TRBD2. With 3 bases clipped from V and 7 bases from J, the junction kept 6 bases outside the gene matches. This CDR3 comprises 15 residues. Germline values: CDR1 SNHLY, CDR2 FYNNEI. The CDR3 protein is CASSELAGELNEQFF. The CDR3 DNA reads as TGTGCCAGCAGTGAGCTAGCGGGAGAACTAAATGAGCAGTTCTTC.

The genes are TRBV19 and TRBJ2-7; D uncertain. The germline CDR1 and CDR2 sequences are LNHDA and SQIVND (reference sequence). The CDR3 totals 13 residues. With 5 bases removed from V and 7 bases from J, the gap between germline ends came to 15 bases. The CDR3 protein is CASSPEVAGEQYF. The CDR3, as DNA: TGTGCCAGTAGTCCCGAGGTGGCCGGGGAGCAGTACTTC.

V gene TRBV6-5 combines with J gene TRBJ2-7; unclear D gene. The length of the CDR3 is 14 residues. V lost 0 bases and J lost 6, with 12 bases in between. Germline V gives CDR1 MNHEY, CDR2 SVGAGI. The CDR3: CASSYSPASAEQYF. CDR3 bases: TGTGCCAGCAGTTACTCACCTGCCTCGGCCGAGCAGTACTTC.

This sequence joins TRBV25-1 and TRBJ1-1; TRBD1 matches at 7 bases. Germline assignment: CDR1 MGHDK and CDR2 SYGVNS. The CDR3 consists of 12 residues. V lost 4 bases and J lost 9; bases outside the gene matches: 5. Here the CDR3 DNA reads TGTGCCAGCAGTGTGACAGGGTGGCAAGCTTTCTTT. As protein: CASSVTGWQAFF.

The chain employs TRBV10-3 and TRBJ2-1; 8 nucleotides agree with TRBD2. The CDR3 runs to 15 residues. The germline V gene has CDR1 ENHRY and CDR2 SYGVKD. Germline trimming cut 0 bases from V and 4 bases from J; bases unmatched to any gene: 2. The CDR3 sequence is CAISESGGGYNEQFF. For the CDR3, the DNA is TGTGCCATCAGTGAGTCCGGCGGGGGGTACAATGAGCAGTTCTTC.

The rearrangement joins TRBV28 to TRBJ1-1; D unclear. The CDR3 loop spans 14 amino acids. V lost 2 bases and J lost 7, with 14 bases in between. Germline V gene sequence: CDR1 MDHEN, CDR2 SYDVKM. The CDR3 nucleotides are TGTGCCAGCAGTTTACCAACGGAAGGGTATGAAGCTTTCTTT. Its translation is CASSLPTEGYEAFF. Full variable domain (missing parts from reference TRBV28 and TRBJ1-1): DVKVTQSSRYLVKRTGEKVFLECVQDMDHENMFWYRQDPGLGLRLIYFSYDVKMKEKGDIPEGYSVSREKKERFSLILESASTNQTSMYLCASSLPTEGYEAFFGQGTRLTVV.

The genes are TRBV11-2 and TRBJ2-7; 11 bases are a match to TRBD1. The CDR3 runs to 15 residues. With 5 bases clipped from V and 7 bases from J, the junction kept 10 bases outside the gene matches. CDR1 is SGHAT, CDR2 FQNNGV, per germline. The CDR3 DNA reads as TGTGCCAGCAGCCTAGGGACAGGGGGTTTTGAGGAGCAGTACTTC. Amino acids: CASSLGTGGFEEQYF.

The chain couples TRBV5-1 to TRBJ2-1; 12 bases match TRBD2. Trimming cost V 0 bases and J 6 bases; bases outside gene matches: 1. CDR3 size: 15 residues. Germline lookup yields CDR1 SGHRS and CDR2 YFSETQ. This CDR3 reads CASSLGLAGVNEQFF. DNA of the CDR3: TGCGCCAGCAGCTTGGGACTAGCGGGAGTCAATGAGCAGTTCTTC.

The chain combines TRBV19 with TRBJ1-2, with D uncertain. Germline V gene lookup returns CDR1 LNHDA and CDR2 SQIVND (reference sequence). Deletions cut 4 bases from V and 2 bases from J, with 14 bases between. This CDR3 is 15 amino acids long. CDR3 protein: CASSTRTPGNYGYTF. CDR3 DNA: TGTGCCAGTAGTACCCGGACGCCTGGGAACTATGGCTACACCTTC.

Judged by abundance, this clone is medium-sized. The CDR3 DNA reads TGTGCCAGCAGTTCCAGGCTAATAATTTACGAGCAGTACTTC. Translated, it gives CASSSRLIIYEQYF. V gene TRBV28 combines with J gene TRBJ2-7; D gene unclear. V was pared by 4 bases and J by 4 bases, with 14 bases between. From germline, CDR1 is MDHEN and CDR2 SYDVKM. This CDR3 contains 14 residues.

This chain links TRBV28 with TRBJ2-4; 9 bases align to TRBD2. The CDR3 has 15 amino acids. Looked up from germline, CDR1 is MDHEN and CDR2 is SYDVKM. V shed 2 bases, J shed 6 bases, and the junction held 5 bases outside the gene matches. DNA of the CDR3: TGTGCCAGCAGTTTAGCGGGAGGGCCGAGAAACATTCAGTACTTC. Its protein product is CASSLAGGPRNIQYF.

The chain carries TRBV30 and TRBJ1-5; no firm D call. Germline assignment: CDR1 GTSNPN and CDR2 SVGIG (reference sequence). The CDR3 is 15 amino acids. The germline V and J ends were trimmed by 3 bases and 2 bases, with 14 bases remaining between them. The CDR3 coding sequence is TGTGCCTGGAGCGCGAACAGTTTTGGCAATCAGCCCCAGCATTTT. Translating gives CAWSANSFGNQPQHF.

This clone showed up just once. The CDR3 loop is CASSWAARPRTDTQYF. In DNA, the CDR3 is TGTGCCAGCAGCTGGGCCGCCAGGCCGCGCACAGATACGCAGTATTTT. The chain links TRBV5-6 to TRBJ2-3; D ambiguous. The CDR3 runs 16 residues. V was trimmed by 3 bases and J by 1 base, leaving 15 bases between them. The germline V gene has CDR1 SGHDT and CDR2 YYEEEE.

This chain links TRBV7-8 with TRBJ1-6; 10 bases fit TRBD1. J was trimmed by 7 bases and V by 5 bases; bases with no gene match: 8. CDR1 and CDR2 from the germline V gene are SGHVS and FQNEAQ. This CDR3 region has 16 residues. CDR3 nucleotide sequence: TGTGCCAGCAGCCCTTTCGGGACAGGGGAAAATTCACCCCTCCACTTT. Translated, it gives CASSPFGTGENSPLHF.

CDR3 sequence (DNA): TGTGCCAGCAGTTTTCTAGCGGGGTTCGAAGAGACCCAGTACTTC. Translated: CASSFLAGFEETQYF. This chain connects TRBV6-5 to TRBJ2-5; 9 bases are a match to TRBD2. The J segment lost 3 bases and the V segment lost 4 bases, leaving 6 bases of the junction unmatched. The CDR3 contains 15 residues. Germline V gene data show CDR1 as MNHEY and CDR2 as SVGAGI.

The chain combines TRBV28 with TRBJ2-1; D gene unclear. The CDR3 runs 12 residues. The V and J ends lost 4 bases and 12 bases respectively, with 13 bases between them. Germline CDR1 is MDHEN and CDR2 is SYDVKM. The CDR3 here is CASSSLRMWQFF. In nucleotides, the CDR3 is TGTGCCAGCAGTTCGCTCCGGATGTGGCAGTTCTTC.